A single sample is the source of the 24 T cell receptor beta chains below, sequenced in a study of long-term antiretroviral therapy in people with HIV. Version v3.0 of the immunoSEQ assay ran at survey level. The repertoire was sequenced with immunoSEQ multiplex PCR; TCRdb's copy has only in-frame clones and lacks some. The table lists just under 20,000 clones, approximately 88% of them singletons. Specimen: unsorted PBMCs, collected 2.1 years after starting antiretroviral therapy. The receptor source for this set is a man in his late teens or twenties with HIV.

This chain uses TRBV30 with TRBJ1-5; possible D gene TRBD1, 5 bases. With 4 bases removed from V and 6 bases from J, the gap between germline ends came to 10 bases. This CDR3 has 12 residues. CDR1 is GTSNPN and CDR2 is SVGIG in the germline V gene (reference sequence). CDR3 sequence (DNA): TGTGCCTGGACAGGGCCGGGTCAGCCCCAGCATTTT. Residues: CAWTGPGQPQHF. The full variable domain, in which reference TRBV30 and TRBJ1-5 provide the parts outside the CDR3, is SQTIHQWPATLVQPVGSPLSLECTVEGTSNPNLYWYRQAAGRGLQLLFYSVGIGQISSEVPQNLSASRPQDRQFILSSKKLLLSDSGFYLCAWTGPGQPQHFGDGTRLSIL.

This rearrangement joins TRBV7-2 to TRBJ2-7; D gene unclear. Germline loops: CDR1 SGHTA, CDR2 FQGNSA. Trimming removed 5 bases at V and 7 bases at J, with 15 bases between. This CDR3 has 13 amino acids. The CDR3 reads CASSLGVVDEQYF. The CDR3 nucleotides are TGTGCCAGCAGCCTTGGGGTGGTAGATGAGCAGTACTTC. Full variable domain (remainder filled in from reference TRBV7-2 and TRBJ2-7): GAGVSQSPSNKVTEKGKDVELRCDPISGHTALYWYRQSLGQGLEFLIYFQGNSAPDKSGLPSDRFSAERTGGSVSTLTIQRTQQEDSAVYLCASSLGVVDEQYFGPGTRLTVT.

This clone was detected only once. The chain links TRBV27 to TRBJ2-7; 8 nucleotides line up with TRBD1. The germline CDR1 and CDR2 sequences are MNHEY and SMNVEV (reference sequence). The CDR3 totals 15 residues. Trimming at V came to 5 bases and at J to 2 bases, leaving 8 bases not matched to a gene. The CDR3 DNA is TGTGCCAGCAGTCCGATAAGGACAGGGCCCTACGAGCAGTACTTC. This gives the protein CASSPIRTGPYEQYF.

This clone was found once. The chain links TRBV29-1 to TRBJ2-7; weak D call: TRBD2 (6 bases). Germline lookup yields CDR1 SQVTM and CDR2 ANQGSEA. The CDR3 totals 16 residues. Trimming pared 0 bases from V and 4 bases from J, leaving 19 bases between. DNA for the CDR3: TGCAGCGTTGAAGATCAACAGCTAGGAGGGAGTTACGAGCAGTACTTC. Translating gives CSVEDQQLGGSYEQYF.

As DNA, the CDR3 is TGTGCCAGCTCACTCAGGGGGCTGGGGAAGTACTTC. It yields the protein CASSLRGLGKYF. V is TRBV18 and J is TRBJ2-7, with 8 bases matching TRBD1. The V segment lost 4 bases and the J segment 11 bases; nucleotides outside the gene matches: 7. The CDR3 runs 12 residues. Per the germline V gene, CDR1 is KGHSH and CDR2 is LQKENI.

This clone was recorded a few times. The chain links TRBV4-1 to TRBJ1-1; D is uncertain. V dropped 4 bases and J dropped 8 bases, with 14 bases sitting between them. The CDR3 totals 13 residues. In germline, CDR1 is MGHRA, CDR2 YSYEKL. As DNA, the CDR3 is TGCGCCAGCAGCCTGGGTCCCCTACTAGAAGCTTTCTTT. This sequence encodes CASSLGPLLEAFF.

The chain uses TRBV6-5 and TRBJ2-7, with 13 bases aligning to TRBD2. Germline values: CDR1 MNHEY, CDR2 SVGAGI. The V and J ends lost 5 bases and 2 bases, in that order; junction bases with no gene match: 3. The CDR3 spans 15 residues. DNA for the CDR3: TGTGCCAGCAGTCGGACTAGCGGGGGTACCTACGAGCAGTACTTC. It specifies CASSRTSGGTYEQYF.

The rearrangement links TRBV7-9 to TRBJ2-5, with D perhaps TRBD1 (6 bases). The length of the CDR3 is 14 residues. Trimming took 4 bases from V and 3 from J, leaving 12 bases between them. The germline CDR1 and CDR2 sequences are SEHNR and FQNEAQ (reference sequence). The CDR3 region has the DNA TGTGCCAGCAGCTCAGCCAACAGGGAAGAGACCCAGTACTTC. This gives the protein CASSSANREETQYF.

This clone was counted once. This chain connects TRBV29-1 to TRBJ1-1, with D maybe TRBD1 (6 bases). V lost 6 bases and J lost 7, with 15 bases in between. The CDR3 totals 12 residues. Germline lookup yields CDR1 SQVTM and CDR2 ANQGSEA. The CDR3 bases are TGCAGCGTCCCGAAAGGACAGCTTGAAGCTTTCTTT. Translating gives CSVPKGQLEAFF. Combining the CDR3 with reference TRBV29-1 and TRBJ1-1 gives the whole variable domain SAVISQKPSRDICQRGTSLTIQCQVDSQVTMMFWYRQQPGQSLTLIATANQGSEATYESGFVIDKFPISRPNLTFSTLTVSNMSPEDSSIYLCSVPKGQLEAFFGQGTRLTVV.

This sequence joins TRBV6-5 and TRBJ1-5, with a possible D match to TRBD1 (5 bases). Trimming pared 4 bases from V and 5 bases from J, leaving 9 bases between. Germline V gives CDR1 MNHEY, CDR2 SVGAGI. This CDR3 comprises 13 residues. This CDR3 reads CASSFLQDQPQHF. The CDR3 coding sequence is TGTGCCAGCAGTTTCTTACAGGATCAGCCCCAGCATTTT.

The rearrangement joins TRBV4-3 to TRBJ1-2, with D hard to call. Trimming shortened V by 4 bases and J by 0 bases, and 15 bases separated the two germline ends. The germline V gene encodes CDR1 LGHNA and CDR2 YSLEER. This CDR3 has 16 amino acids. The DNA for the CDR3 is TGCGCCAGCAGCCCCCAGGCGGGATTCTCTAACTATGGCTACACCTTC. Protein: CASSPQAGFSNYGYTF.

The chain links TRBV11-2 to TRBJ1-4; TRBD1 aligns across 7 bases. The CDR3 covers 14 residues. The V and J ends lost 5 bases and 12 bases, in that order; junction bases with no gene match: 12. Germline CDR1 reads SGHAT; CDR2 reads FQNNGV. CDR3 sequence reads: CASSRDSPSPQLFF. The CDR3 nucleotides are TGTGCCAGCAGCAGGGACAGTCCGTCGCCCCAACTGTTTTTT.

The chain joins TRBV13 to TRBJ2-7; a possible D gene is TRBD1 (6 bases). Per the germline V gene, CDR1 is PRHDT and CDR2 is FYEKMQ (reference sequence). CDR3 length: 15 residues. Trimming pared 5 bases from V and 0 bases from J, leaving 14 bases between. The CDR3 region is CASSQRTVASYEQYF. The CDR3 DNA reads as TGTGCCAGCAGCCAACGGACAGTAGCCTCCTACGAGCAGTACTTC.

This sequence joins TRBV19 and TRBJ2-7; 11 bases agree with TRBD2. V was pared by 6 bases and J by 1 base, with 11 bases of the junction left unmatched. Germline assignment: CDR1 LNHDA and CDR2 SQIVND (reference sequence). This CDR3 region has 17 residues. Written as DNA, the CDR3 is TGTGCCAGTAGCCCAACTAGCGGGAGTGGAAATTCCTACGAGCAGTACTTC. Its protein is CASSPTSGSGNSYEQYF.

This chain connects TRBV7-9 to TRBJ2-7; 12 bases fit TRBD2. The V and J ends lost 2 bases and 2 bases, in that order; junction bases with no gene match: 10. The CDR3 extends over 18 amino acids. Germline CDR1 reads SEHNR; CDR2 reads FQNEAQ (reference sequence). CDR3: CASSLRHLTSGRTYEQYF. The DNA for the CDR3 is TGTGCCAGCAGCTTACGGCACCTAACTAGCGGGAGGACCTACGAGCAGTACTTC.

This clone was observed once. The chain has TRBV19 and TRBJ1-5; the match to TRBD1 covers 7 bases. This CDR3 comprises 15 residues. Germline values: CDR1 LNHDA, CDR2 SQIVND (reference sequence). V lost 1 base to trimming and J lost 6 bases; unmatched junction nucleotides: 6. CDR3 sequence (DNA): TGTGCCAGTAGTATAGGAGCAGGGGGGGGTCAGCCCCAGCATTTT. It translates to CASSIGAGGGQPQHF.

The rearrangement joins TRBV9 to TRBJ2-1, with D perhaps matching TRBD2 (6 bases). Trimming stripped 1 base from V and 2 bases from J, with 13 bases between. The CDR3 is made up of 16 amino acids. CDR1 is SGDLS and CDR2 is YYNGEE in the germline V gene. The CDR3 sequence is CASSVNLLAAYNEQFF. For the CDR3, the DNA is TGTGCCAGCAGCGTAAACCTACTAGCTGCCTACAATGAGCAGTTCTTC. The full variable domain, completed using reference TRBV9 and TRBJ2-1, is DSGVTQTPKHLITATGQRVTLRCSPRSGDLSVYWYQQSLDQGLQFLIQYYNGEERAKGNILERFSAQQFPDLHSELNLSSLELGDSALYFCASSVNLLAAYNEQFFGPGTRLTVL.

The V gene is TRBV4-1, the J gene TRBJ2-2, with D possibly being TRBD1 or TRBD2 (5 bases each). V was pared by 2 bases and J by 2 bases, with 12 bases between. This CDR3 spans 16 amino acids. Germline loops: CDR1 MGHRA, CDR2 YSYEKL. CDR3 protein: CASSQIRDANTGELFF. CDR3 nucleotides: TGCGCCAGCAGCCAAATCCGGGACGCTAACACCGGGGAGCTGTTTTTT.

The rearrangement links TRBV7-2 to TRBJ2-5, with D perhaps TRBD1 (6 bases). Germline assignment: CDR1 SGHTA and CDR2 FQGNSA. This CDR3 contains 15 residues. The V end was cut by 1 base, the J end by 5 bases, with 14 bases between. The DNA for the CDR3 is TGTGCCAGCAGCTTAGGGGCCCCTAGGGGGGAGACCCAGTACTTC. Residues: CASSLGAPRGETQYF. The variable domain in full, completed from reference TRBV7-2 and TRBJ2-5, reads GAGVSQSPSNKVTEKGKDVELRCDPISGHTALYWYRQSLGQGLEFLIYFQGNSAPDKSGLPSDRFSAERTGGSVSTLTIQRTQQEDSAVYLCASSLGAPRGETQYFGPGTRLLVL.

The chain's CDR3 is CAISEDRVYGYTF. The CDR3 region has the DNA TGTGCCATCAGTGAGGACAGGGTTTATGGCTACACCTTC. The chain joins TRBV10-3 to TRBJ1-2; TRBD1 aligns across 7 bases. V shed 2 bases, J shed 5 bases, and the junction held 2 bases outside the gene matches. The germline V gene encodes CDR1 ENHRY and CDR2 SYGVKD. The CDR3 has 13 amino acids.

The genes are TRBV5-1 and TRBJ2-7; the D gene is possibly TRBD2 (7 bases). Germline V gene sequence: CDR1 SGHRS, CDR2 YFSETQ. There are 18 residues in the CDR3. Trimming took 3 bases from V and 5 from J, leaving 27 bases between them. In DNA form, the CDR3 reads TGCGCCAGCAGCTCCGAGGGGGGGCAGGGCGCTTTTCAGAACGAGCAGTACTTC. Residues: CASSSEGGQGAFQNEQYF.

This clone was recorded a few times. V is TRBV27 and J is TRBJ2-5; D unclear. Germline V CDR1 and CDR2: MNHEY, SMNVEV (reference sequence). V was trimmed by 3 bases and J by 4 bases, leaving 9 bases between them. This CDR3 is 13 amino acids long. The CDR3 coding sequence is TGTGCCAGCAGTTTTTCGGTGGGAGAGACCCAGTACTTC. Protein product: CASSFSVGETQYF.

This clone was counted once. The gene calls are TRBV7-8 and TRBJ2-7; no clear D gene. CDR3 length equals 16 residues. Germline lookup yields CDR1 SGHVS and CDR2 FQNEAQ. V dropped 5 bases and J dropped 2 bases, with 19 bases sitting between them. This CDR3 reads CASSPSPRRQTYEQYF. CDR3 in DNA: TGTGCCAGCAGCCCCTCTCCGAGACGACAAACCTACGAGCAGTACTTC. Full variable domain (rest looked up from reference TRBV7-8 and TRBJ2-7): GAGVSQSPRYKVAKRGQDVALRCDPISGHVSLFWYQQALGQGPEFLTYFQNEAQLDKSGLPSDRFFAERPEGSVSTLKIQRTQQEDSAVYLCASSPSPRRQTYEQYFGPGTRLTVT.

CDR3: CASSSRDRDAFGYTF. CDR3 sequence (DNA): TGTGCCAGCAGCAGCCGGGACAGGGACGCGTTTGGCTACACCTTC. This chain connects TRBV7-6 to TRBJ1-2, with 9 bases matching TRBD1. The J segment lost 7 bases and the V segment lost 5 bases, leaving 11 bases of the junction unmatched. Germline V gives CDR1 SGHVS, CDR2 FNYEAQ. The CDR3 is made up of 15 amino acids.